These T cell receptor beta chains were read from a single sample in a study of T cell changes during pregnancy in multiple sclerosis. The protocol was immunoSEQ multiplex PCR, while the TCRdb copy is restricted to in-frame clones and leaves out a portion. The sample yields 40,000 to 50,000 clones, approximately 94% seen once. The sequenced sample was CD4+ T cells from peripheral blood mononuclear cells, obtained in the third trimester of pregnancy. The source of these receptors is a female donor with multiple sclerosis, enrolled in a pregnancy study. CDR3s include the opening cysteine and the closing phenylalanine or tryptophan.

len	v_gene	j_gene	CDR3aa
11	TRBV7-8	TRBJ2-3	CASSFQDTQYF
15	TRBV6-6	TRBJ2-1	CASSFRRGSYNEQFF
15	TRBV6-1	TRBJ1-6	CASSERGQTNSPLHF
14	TRBV11-1	TRBJ2-3	CASSRLSSTDTQYF
15	TRBV4-1	TRBJ2-7	CASSQARGTPYEQYF
15	TRBV5-1	TRBJ2-1	CASSRTGESYNEQFF
14	TRBV16	TRBJ1-5	CASSAGTGFQPQHF
17	TRBV5-1	TRBJ1-5	CASSRGIGDGDNQPQHF
15	TRBV18	TRBJ2-7	CASSPEWVRAYEQYF
16	TRBV9	TRBJ2-2	CASSVEVGTYTGELFF
18	TRBV27	TRBJ1-1	CASSPPSRGAARNTEAFF
14	TRBV6-4	TRBJ2-1	CASSVAGGRNEQFF
15	TRBV25-1	TRBJ1-5	CASSSAGHGGQPQHF
15	TRBV5-5	TRBJ2-1	CASSQPGGRGNEQFF